This TCR beta chain appears in the sequencing data of a study of blood T cell repertoires in COVID-19. For the study at large: COVID-19 samples collected from the United States, Italy and Spain covered acute and convalescent phases. PBMCs, B-cell-depleted T cells, or T cells provided the cDNA or gDNA that made up the material.

The CDR3 sequence is 18 residues long. Trimming removed 1 base from V and 3 bases from J; junction bases left unmatched: 6. Germline V gene sequence: CDR1 SGHTA, CDR2 FQGNSA. Per the authors' pipeline: How many nucleated cells were present was estimated from reference gene primer amplification. Using immunoSEQ multiplex PCR, the repertoire was profiled, and TCRdb retains in-frame clones only, with some absent. D and trimming were read from the DNA, whereas the V and J calls and clone size are those reported in that table. Counted here are 250,000 to 350,000 clones, 80% to 90% occurring once; the ten biggest clones make up roughly 7.1%.

The sequence was obtained from a woman aged 45-65 years who had recovered from COVID-19. The V gene is TRBV7-2, the J gene TRBJ2-1; the match to TRBD2 covers 13 bases. Sequenced material: peripheral blood. CDR3 residues: CASSLVMTSGRYYNEQFF. DNA of the CDR3: TGTGCCAGCAGCTTAGTGATGACTAGCGGGAGGTACTACAATGAGCAGTTCTTC.